This is a list of T cell receptor beta chains from one sample in a study of cytomegalovirus exposure and HLA in healthy donors. Some clones are missing from TCRdb's copy, which holds only in-frame ones; the method was immunoSEQ multiplex PCR. The top ten clones hold about a fifth of a sample with around 20,000 clones, about four fifths of them seen once. Sequenced material: PBMCs. The receptors were sampled from a human donor in good health. CDR3s leave out the opening cysteine and the closing phenylalanine or tryptophan.

TRBJ2-1	TRBV11-2	ASSTPGGAGGLNEQF
TRBJ1-2	TRBV11-3	ASITAPRWRDYGYT
TRBJ2-2	TRBV25-1	ASSPNTWAGGIIGELF
TRBJ1-2	TRBV7-9	ATPSGLGGYT
TRBJ2-7	TRBV2	ASSEGRGGEQY
TRBJ2-2	TRBV11-2	ASSRVGGATGELF
TRBJ2-1	TRBV11-2	ASSLAGSFNEQF
TRBJ1-6	TRBV5-4	ASSGEGDKTLH
TRBJ2-6	TRBV9	ASSARVSGANVLT
TRBJ1-1	TRBV5-1	ASSFSPRQGAQNTEAF
TRBJ1-2	TRBV7-2	ASSWATVSTGYT
TRBJ2-1	TRBV6-6	ASSDLAGGRNEQF
TRBJ1-6	TRBV7-2	ASSLALGVRDSPLH
TRBJ2-1	TRBV30	AWKWNRRGRSLNEQF
TRBJ1-2	TRBV4-2	ASSGGSGYGYT
TRBJ1-1	TRBV5-4	ASRAGLNTEAF
TRBJ1-2	TRBV5-1	ASRPEGYGYT
TRBJ1-2	TRBV10-3	AISSPGEVANT
TRBJ2-1	TRBV7-6	ASSLISSSYNEQF
TRBJ1-6	TRBV7-9	ASSLEGGDSPLH
TRBJ1-1	TRBV5-5	ASRPQGATEAF
TRBJ1-6	TRBV27	ASNAGTAYNSPLH
TRBJ2-7	TRBV29-1	SVGQTYEQY
-	TRBV7-2	ASSLGLEYEQY
TRBJ2-2	TRBV19	ASSIAGVNTGELF
TRBJ2-2	TRBV7-2	ASSRGGGGGAGELF
TRBJ2-3	TRBV19	ASSPPRGLAYGDTQY
TRBJ1-1	TRBV7-9	ASSTGTGLWAF